This T cell receptor (beta chain) was recorded in a study of blood T cell repertoires in COVID-19. Study overall: COVID-19 samples collected from the United States, Italy and Spain covered acute and convalescent phases. Nucleic acid was either cDNA or gDNA, and it came from T cells, B-cell-depleted T cells, or PBMCs.

Original processing methods: Estimated nucleated cell counts came from reference gene primer amplification. The repertoire was sequenced with immunoSEQ multiplex PCR; TCRdb's copy has only in-frame clones and lacks some. The V and J calls and the clone size are those of that table, but D and trimming were determined from the DNA. The table includes just over 95,000 clones, approximately 80% detected once. This CDR3 has 16 amino acids. V was clipped by 4 bases and J by 0 bases, with 12 bases between them. Germline V gene lookup returns CDR1 SGHNT and CDR2 YENEEA. The V call is TRBV11-3, the J call TRBJ2-2; D possibly corresponds to TRBD1 (6 bases). The sequencing sample was made of peripheral blood. This TCR came from a man in his sixties with acute or convalescent COVID-19. DNA for the CDR3: TGTGCCAGCAGCTCTCGTAAGGGGGCGAACACCGGGGAGCTGTTTTTT. Amino acid sequence: CASSSRKGANTGELFF.